This T cell receptor (beta chain) emerged from a study of cytomegalovirus exposure and HLA in healthy donors. General study points: High sensitivity and specificity were reportedly achieved when the classifier diagnosed cytomegalovirus status.

Germline V gene sequence: CDR1 SNHLY, CDR2 FYNNEI. With 10 bases clipped from V and 6 bases from J, the junction kept 15 bases outside the gene matches. CDR3 length: 14 amino acids. Comment on this clone: As yet, its antigen is unknown.

Assay used: immunoSEQ multiplex PCR; TCRdb lists only in-frame clones, some missing. The sample lists about 140,000 clones, 85% to 90% occurring once. This TCR derives from a man aged 18-30 years in good health and CMV-seronegative. The chain combines TRBV2 with TRBJ2-7; 7 bases are shared with TRBD2. Sequences were obtained from PBMCs. In nucleotides, the CDR3 is TGTGCCACCGCTGGGAGGGGAGGCCCGTCCGAGCAGTACTTC. This encodes CATAGRGGPSEQYF.